This T cell receptor beta chain is drawn from a study of identical twins. This clonotype showed up just a few times. Its antigen is not known. Study-level findings and limits: Twin pairs' shared out-of-frame alpha sequences were enriched in low generation probability.

Per the germline V gene, CDR1 is LGHDT and CDR2 is YNNKEL (reference sequence). The CDR3 covers 15 residues. V lost 0 bases and J lost 4, with 10 bases in between. Each cDNA held unique molecular identifiers, and template switching gave it a universal primer site. TCRdb processed the 5' RACE reads anew with MiXCR; each CDR3 protein has one entry. The table shows under 900,000 distinct CDR3 sequences, with around a sixth occurring only once. These same records also appear under a second study, on T cells expressing NK-cell markers. That source notes: There were a few donors in whom these clonotypes also led the CD3+CD56-NKG2C+ fraction.

The rearrangement joins TRBV3-1 to TRBJ1-3; unclear D gene. The material sequenced was PBMCs. The origin of this receptor is a woman aged 18-30 years in good health. The CDR3 protein is CASSQDVGSGNTIYF. The CDR3 bases are TGTGCCAGCAGCCAAGATGTAGGGTCGGGAAACACCATATATTTT.